Shown below are 5 T cell receptor beta chains from a single sample sequenced in a study of cytotoxic CD8 clonotypes in ibrutinib-treated CLL. This table comes from immunoSEQ multiplex PCR, and its TCRdb copy is limited to in-frame clones, with some not included. Among over 140,000 clones listed, approximately 80% were seen once. Sequencing used PBMCs, obtained after 36 months of ibrutinib treatment. The receptors here all came from a human donor with chronic lymphocytic leukemia.

The chain employs TRBV5-1 and TRBJ2-3, with D hard to call. CDR3 length: 14 residues. V dropped 7 bases and J dropped 0 bases, with 12 bases sitting between them. Germline CDR1 is SGHRS and CDR2 is YFSETQ. The CDR3 protein is CASSIAASTDTQYF. As DNA, the CDR3 is TGCGCCAGCTCAATAGCAGCTAGCACAGATACGCAGTATTTT.

This clone came up a few times. V usage is TRBV2 and J usage is TRBJ1-2; D unresolved. Trimming left V 1 base short and J 0 bases short, with 21 bases between. The CDR3 has 19 amino acids. Germline CDR1 is SNHLY and CDR2 is FYNNEI. This CDR3 is CASSEEGWFGSTANYGYTF. CDR3 nucleotide sequence: TGTGCCAGCAGTGAAGAGGGATGGTTCGGTTCGACTGCTAACTATGGCTACACCTTC.

The V gene is TRBV7-8, the J gene TRBJ1-2, with a weak D call TRBD1 (5 bases). From germline, CDR1 is SGHVS and CDR2 FQNEAQ. The CDR3 is made up of 11 amino acids. The CDR3 protein is CATLAGHGYTF. The CDR3 DNA follows: TGTGCTACCCTGGCAGGGCATGGCTACACCTTC.

The chain has TRBV27 and TRBJ1-2, with 8 bases identical to TRBD1. This CDR3 comprises 13 residues. The germline gives CDR1 MNHEY, CDR2 SMNVEV (reference sequence). The J segment lost 8 bases and the V segment lost 8 bases, leaving 10 bases of the junction unmatched. CDR3 residues: CASGITGGPGYTF. The CDR3 bases are TGTGCCAGCGGAATCACAGGGGGTCCCGGCTACACCTTC.

This clone has just one count. The chain uses TRBV2 and TRBJ1-1, with TRBD1 matching over 8 bases. With V trimmed by 9 bases and J by 4 bases, 1 base remained unmatched. CDR1 is SNHLY and CDR2 is FYNNEI in the germline V gene. The CDR3 contains 11 residues. CDR3 amino acids: CARGQGTEAFF. In DNA, the CDR3 is TGTGCCAGAGGACAGGGCACTGAAGCTTTCTTT.